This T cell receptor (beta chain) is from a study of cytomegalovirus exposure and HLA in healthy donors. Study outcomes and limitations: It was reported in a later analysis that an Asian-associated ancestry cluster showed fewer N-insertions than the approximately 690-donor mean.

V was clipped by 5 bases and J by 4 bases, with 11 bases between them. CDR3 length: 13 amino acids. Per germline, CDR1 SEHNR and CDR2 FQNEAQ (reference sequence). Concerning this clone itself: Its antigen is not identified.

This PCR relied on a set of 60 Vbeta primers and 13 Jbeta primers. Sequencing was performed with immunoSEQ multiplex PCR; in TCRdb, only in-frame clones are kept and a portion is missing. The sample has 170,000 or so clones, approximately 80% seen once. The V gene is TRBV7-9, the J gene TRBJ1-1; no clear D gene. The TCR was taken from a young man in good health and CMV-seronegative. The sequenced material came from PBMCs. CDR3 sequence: CASSPSEATEAFF. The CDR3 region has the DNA TGTGCCAGCAGCCCCTCAGAGGCCACTGAAGCTTTCTTT.